This TCR beta chain was recorded in a study of cytomegalovirus exposure and HLA in healthy donors. The study's findings and limits: Per a prior analysis, the majority of TCR beta V segments were productive roughly 90% or roughly 30% of the time. Researchers reported in a later analysis that a missense DCLRE1C variant was tied to TCR beta V- and J-gene trimming. A few chains tied to CMV proved CMV antigen-specific in vitro.

The PCR had 60 Vbeta and 13 Jbeta primers. The assay was immunoSEQ multiplex PCR, and TCRdb's table has in-frame clones only and misses some. The data contain 200,000 or so clones, roughly four fifths of them singletons. Concerning this clone: Its antigen is unknown.

Germline-derived CDR1 and CDR2 are LNHNV and YYDKDF (reference sequence). CDR3 size: 17 residues. V lost 6 bases, J lost 2 bases, and 13 bases stayed unmatched. The sequence was collected from a woman in her 50s in good health and CMV-seropositive. Input material: PBMCs. The chain is built from TRBV15 and TRBJ2-5; TRBD2 matches at 9 bases. The CDR3 bases are TGTGCCACCAGACGGCTTAGGGTAGCGGGGGAACAAGAGACCCAGTACTTC. Translating gives CATRRLRVAGEQETQYF.